This T cell receptor beta chain was recovered during a study of brain T cells in children with intractable seizures. Repertoires were generated with immunoSEQ multiplex PCR, while TCRdb's copy carries only in-frame clones and drops some. Altogether about 320,000 clones are present, roughly 93% being singletons, with the ten largest covering 4.5% to 7%. This clone was detected once. Its antigen is undetermined. Losses at the gene ends were 3 bases for V and 3 bases for J; bases not matched to a gene: 13. The germline V gene has CDR1 GTSNPN and CDR2 SVGIG (reference sequence). This CDR3 comprises 17 residues. The study's findings and limits: Only CDR3 sequence similarity suggested viral specificity, without known HCMV serostatus. Absence of clones before surgery may stem from lower sequencing depth.

Time point in this sample: blood from clinic visit 5 months post-surgery; TSC patient then seizure free. Sequencing was limited to surgery cases with top T cell transcript signatures in brain tissue. This receptor was identified in a boy in the first two years of life with tuberous sclerosis and intractable seizures. V and J are TRBV30 and TRBJ2-2; 7 bases are a match to TRBD1. The source was peripheral blood, collected 4 to 5 months after surgery. The CDR3 DNA is TGTGCCTGGAGCGCCCTCGGCAGGGGGACGCACACCGGGGAGCTGTTTTTT. Amino acid sequence: CAWSALGRGTHTGELFF.